Presented here are 24 T cell receptor beta chains from one specimen sequenced in a study of beta chain features in type 1 diabetes. General study points: The study found moderately but significantly shorter TCRB CDR3s in all four CD4+ subsets of Type 1 diabetes patients.

No antigen is known for these receptors. Of the isolated RNA, all was reverse transcribed, and so the sequenced material was expressed TCRB transcripts. The repertoire was sequenced with immunoSEQ multiplex PCR; TCRdb's copy has only in-frame clones and lacks some. The sample lists roughly 340,000 clones, around 13% occurring once. The sample consisted of naive CD4+ T cells from blood. Every receptor here comes from a woman between 18 and 30 years old with type 1 diabetes.

The rearrangement uses TRBV20-1 and TRBJ1-1; no definite D call. V shed 4 bases and J shed 5 bases, with 5 bases lying between them. The V gene's germline CDR1 is DFQATT and CDR2 SNEGSKA (reference sequence). The CDR3 covers 10 residues. Written as DNA, the CDR3 is TGCAGTGCTACCTTGACTGAAGCTTTCTTT. Protein sequence: CSATLTEAFF.

This clone occurred a few times. This chain links TRBV28 with TRBJ2-7; no clear D gene. Trimming removed 2 bases at V and 6 bases at J, with 5 bases between. The CDR3 runs to 11 residues. Germline V CDR1 and CDR2: MDHEN, SYDVKM. The CDR3 DNA follows: TGTGCCAGCAGTTTAGCGCGCGAGCAGTACTTC. Protein: CASSLAREQYF.

This chain links TRBV29-1 with TRBJ2-7; weak D call: TRBD1 (6 bases). The CDR3 spans 12 residues. Germline V gene sequence: CDR1 SQVTM, CDR2 ANQGSEA. Trimming cost V 6 bases and J 2 bases, with 11 bases left between them. The CDR3 DNA sequence: TGCAGCGTCCCCAGGGGCCCCTACGAGCAGTACTTC. It translates to CSVPRGPYEQYF.

This clone was counted a single time. This sequence joins TRBV30 and TRBJ2-6; no firm D call. V dropped 2 bases and J dropped 0 bases, with 11 bases sitting between them. There are 16 residues in the CDR3. Germline CDR1 reads GTSNPN; CDR2 reads SVGIG (reference sequence). CDR3 sequence reads: CAWSSVFNSGANVLTF. In DNA form, the CDR3 reads TGTGCCTGGAGTAGCGTTTTCAACTCTGGGGCCAACGTCCTGACTTTC.

The gene calls are TRBV4-2 and TRBJ2-1, with 13 bases matching TRBD2. CDR1 and CDR2 from the germline V gene are LGHNA and YNFKEQ. The CDR3 is 19 residues long. V dropped 4 bases and J dropped 1; count of bases not matched to a gene: 10. CDR3 sequence: CASSPGLAGPVGSYNEQFF. The CDR3 nucleotides are TGTGCCAGCAGCCCGGGACTAGCGGGGCCTGTCGGATCCTACAATGAGCAGTTCTTC.

This chain uses TRBV7-9 with TRBJ2-4, with 8 bases matching TRBD1. CDR1 and CDR2 (germline): SEHNR, FQNEAQ (reference sequence). The V and J ends lost 4 bases and 8 bases, in that order; junction bases with no gene match: 16. CDR3 length: 17 residues. The CDR3 loop is CASSSTRGPYLRHIQYF. The CDR3 DNA reads TGTGCCAGCAGCTCTACCAGGGGGCCCTACCTAAGACACATTCAGTACTTC.

This chain links TRBV30 with TRBJ2-5; TRBD2 is a possible D gene (6 bases). From germline, CDR1 is GTSNPN and CDR2 SVGIG (reference sequence). Trimming took off 0 bases at V and 7 bases at J, with 15 bases between the two ends. The CDR3 runs 14 residues. CDR3 region: CAWSVYREAGTQYF. CDR3 bases: TGTGCCTGGAGTGTATATCGGGAAGCGGGGACCCAGTACTTC.

The rearrangement uses TRBV29-1 and TRBJ1-1, with 11 bases that match TRBD1. Germline CDR1 is SQVTM and CDR2 is ANQGSEA. Unmatched junction bases numbered 6, after V lost 2 bases and J lost 4 bases. The length of the CDR3 is 15 residues. CDR3 coding DNA: TGCAGCGTTGAACCCAGGACAGGGGGCGGCACTGAAGCTTTCTTT. It encodes CSVEPRTGGGTEAFF.

The rearrangement uses TRBV7-2 and TRBJ2-3, with 13 bases identical to TRBD2. Germline CDR1 and CDR2: SGHTA and FQGNSA. V shed 1 base, J shed 2 bases, and the junction held 3 bases outside the gene matches. The length of the CDR3 is 17 residues. CDR3 coding DNA: TGTGCCAGCAGCTTAGGAGGGACTAGCGGGGCCACAGATACGCAGTATTTT. This encodes CASSLGGTSGATDTQYF.

The rearrangement links TRBV29-1 to TRBJ1-1; D perhaps matches TRBD1 (5 bases). The germline gives CDR1 SQVTM, CDR2 ANQGSEA. This CDR3 region has 12 residues. Trimming cost V 3 bases and J 5 bases, with 10 bases left between them. The CDR3 region has the DNA TGCAGCGTTGAGGGGGGGAGGACTGAAGCTTTCTTT. Protein: CSVEGGRTEAFF.

This chain connects TRBV5-1 to TRBJ2-6, with D unresolved. V gave up 4 bases and J gave up 0 bases, with 8 bases separating them. The CDR3 sequence is 15 residues long. Germline lookup yields CDR1 SGHRS and CDR2 YFSETQ. CDR3 loop: CASSQSFSGANVLTF. DNA of the CDR3: TGCGCCAGCAGCCAGTCTTTCTCTGGGGCCAACGTCCTGACTTTC.

This clone was detected a few times. The V gene is TRBV19, the J gene TRBJ1-1, with D tentatively TRBD1 (6 bases). CDR3 length: 15 amino acids. V dropped 7 bases and J dropped 4 bases, with 19 bases sitting between them. Germline CDR1 is LNHDA and CDR2 is SQIVND (reference sequence). CDR3 region: CASNLDWGLGTEAFF. The CDR3 DNA reads TGTGCCAGTAACTTGGATTGGGGGCTTGGCACTGAAGCTTTCTTT.

This clone was seen only a few times. The chain couples TRBV5-6 to TRBJ2-1; 8 bases align to TRBD1. V was pared by 4 bases and J by 6 bases, with 15 bases of the junction left unmatched. Looked up from germline, CDR1 is SGHDT and CDR2 is YYEEEE. CDR3 length equals 17 residues. The DNA of the CDR3 is TGTGCCAGCAGCCGTCCCGGGACAGGACGGGGAAGCAATGAGCAGTTCTTC. It is translated as CASSRPGTGRGSNEQFF. The full variable domain, rest sourced from reference TRBV5-6 and TRBJ2-1, is DAGVTQSPTHLIKTRGQQVTLRCSPKSGHDTVSWYQQALGQGPQFIFQYYEEEERQRGNFPDRFSGHQFPNYSSELNVNALLLGDSALYLCASSRPGTGRGSNEQFFGPGTRLTVL.

The chain is built from TRBV7-9 and TRBJ2-7; TRBD1 is a possible D gene (5 bases). In germline, CDR1 is SEHNR, CDR2 FQNEAQ (reference sequence). This CDR3 has 12 residues. Trimming cost V 3 bases and J 2 bases, with 5 bases left between them. This CDR3 is CASSLDTYEQYF. CDR3 nucleotides: TGTGCCAGCAGCTTGGACACCTACGAGCAGTACTTC.

This clone was detected only a few times. The chain couples TRBV6-6 to TRBJ2-5, with TRBD1 as a possible D gene (7 bases). The V gene lost 2 bases and the J gene lost 4 bases, with 17 bases spanning the gap. CDR1 is MNHNY and CDR2 is SVGAGI in the germline V gene (reference sequence). CDR3 length: 16 amino acids. The CDR3 protein is CASSYGSAQGGETQYF. In DNA, the CDR3 is TGTGCCAGCAGTTACGGATCGGCCCAGGGGGGAGAGACCCAGTACTTC.

This clone has just a few counts. J is TRBJ2-7 and V is TRBV4-3; 7 nucleotides line up with TRBD1. Unmatched junction bases numbered 12, after V lost 4 bases and J lost 3 bases. CDR1 LGHNA and CDR2 YSLEER come from the germline V gene. CDR3 length: 16 amino acids. For the CDR3, the DNA is TGCGCCAGCAGCCTCCTACCGAAGACAGGGATCTACGAGCAGTACTTC. It codes for CASSLLPKTGIYEQYF.

V usage is TRBV18 and J usage is TRBJ2-1; weak D call: TRBD1 (5 bases). V lost 0 bases to trimming and J lost 6 bases, with 15 bases between them. The CDR3 is made up of 16 amino acids. The V gene's germline CDR1 is KGHSH and CDR2 LQKENI. In DNA form, the CDR3 reads TGTGCCAGCTCACCACCGAAGGCAGGGTCAACCAATGAGCAGTTCTTC. It specifies CASSPPKAGSTNEQFF. Combining the CDR3 with reference TRBV18 and TRBJ2-1 gives the whole variable domain NAGVMQNPRHLVRRRGQEARLRCSPMKGHSHVYWYRQLPEEGLKFMVYLQKENIIDESGMPKERFSAEFPKEGPSILRIQQVVRGDSAAYFCASSPPKAGSTNEQFFGPGTRLTVL.

The V gene is TRBV5-1, the J gene TRBJ1-1; the D gene is possibly TRBD1 (5 bases). V was trimmed by 3 bases and J by 7 bases, leaving 10 bases between them. Germline loops: CDR1 SGHRS, CDR2 YFSETQ. This CDR3 region has 12 residues. CDR3 DNA sequence: TGCGCCAGCAGCTCCGCAGGGATTGAAGCTTTCTTT. Its translation: CASSSAGIEAFF.

The V gene is TRBV11-2, the J gene TRBJ2-2; 10 positions agree with TRBD2. J lost 6 bases, V lost 1 base, and 5 bases had no gene match. Germline V lookup: CDR1 SGHAT, CDR2 FQNNGV. The CDR3 is made up of 16 amino acids. CDR3 nucleotide sequence: TGTGCCAGCAGCTTAGGGCAGGGGACTAGCGCCGGGGAGCTGTTTTTT. Amino acid sequence: CASSLGQGTSAGELFF.

The rearrangement joins TRBV5-4 to TRBJ2-3, with 8 bases aligning to TRBD2. After removal of 1 base from V and 6 bases from J, the junction contained 4 bases not matched to a gene. The CDR3 is 14 amino acids. Germline V gene lookup returns CDR1 SGHNT and CDR2 YYREEE (reference sequence). The CDR3 region has the DNA TGTGCCAGCAGCTTGCGATCTAGCGGGGATACGCAGTATTTT. Its protein product is CASSLRSSGDTQYF. The variable domain in full, with the rest retrieved from reference TRBV5-4 and TRBJ2-3, is ETGVTQSPTHLIKTRGQQVTLRCSSQSGHNTVSWYQQALGQGPQFIFQYYREEENGRGNFPPRFSGLQFPNYSSELNVNALELDDSALYLCASSLRSSGDTQYFGPGTRLTVL.

The gene calls are TRBV30 and TRBJ2-7, with 8 bases matching TRBD2. J gave up 6 bases and V 3 bases, and 7 bases lay outside the gene matches. CDR1 and CDR2 from the germline V gene are GTSNPN and SVGIG (reference sequence). The CDR3 consists of 13 residues. In DNA form, the CDR3 reads TGTGCCTGGAGCCGGGGGGGCGCGGCCGAGCAGTACTTC. Its translation: CAWSRGGAAEQYF. The full variable domain, with the rest looked up from reference TRBV30 and TRBJ2-7, is SQTIHQWPATLVQPVGSPLSLECTVEGTSNPNLYWYRQAAGRGLQLLFYSVGIGQISSEVPQNLSASRPQDRQFILSSKKLLLSDSGFYLCAWSRGGAAEQYFGPGTRLTVT.

This clone has just one count. The chain couples TRBV9 to TRBJ1-4; 7 bases are a match to TRBD1. With V trimmed by 0 bases and J by 12 bases, 2 bases remained unmatched. The germline CDR1 and CDR2 sequences are SGDLS and YYNGEE. There are 12 residues in the CDR3. The CDR3 loop reads CASSVEGAQLFF. Here the CDR3 DNA reads TGTGCCAGCAGCGTAGAGGGGGCCCAACTGTTTTTT.

This clone was detected only a few times. V is TRBV4-3 and J is TRBJ2-5; 9 bases map to TRBD2. Germline CDR1 and CDR2: LGHNA and YSLEER. J gave up 5 bases and V 1 base, and 5 bases lay outside the gene matches. The CDR3 extends over 15 amino acids. The CDR3 here is CASSQVSSGRETQYF. The CDR3 DNA follows: TGCGCCAGCAGCCAAGTTTCAAGCGGGAGGGAGACCCAGTACTTC.

This clone has more than one count but fewer than ten. For the CDR3, the DNA is TGTGCCAGCAGTGATCACAGGGGGCGGAAGAACACCGGGGAGCTGTTTTTT. Protein: CASSDHRGRKNTGELFF. The chain is built from TRBV6-1 and TRBJ2-2, with 9 bases fitting TRBD1. Germline V gives CDR1 MNHNS, CDR2 SASEGT. CDR3 length: 17 residues. V was pared by 3 bases and J by 1 base, with 6 bases of the junction left unmatched.